This T cell receptor beta chain was identified during a study of T-cell reconstitution after alpha-beta-depleted transplantation in children. Study-wide results and caveats: At one year after transplant, newly produced T cells mostly accounted for T-cell counts and diversity. Reportedly, alpha-beta T cells present about two months post-transplant originated from several hundred expanded clones of graft origin. Recipient T cells and thymic progenitors that survived were the source of the high TCRbeta diversity seen at day 60 in some patients.

This clonotype was recorded many times. Its target is unknown. The CDR3 has 19 amino acids. Germline V gene data show CDR1 as MNHEY and CDR2 as SVGEGT. Trimming removed 0 bases from V and 5 bases from J; junction bases left unmatched: 15. Library preparation (for TCRbeta) was performed with unique molecular identifiers. TCRdb fed the PCR reads into MiXCR, producing one record per CDR3 protein. The sample holds 95,000 to 120,000 distinct CDR3 sequences, 5% to 7% seen once. J is TRBJ2-2 and V is TRBV6-2 or TRBV6-3; 7 bases are a match to TRBD2. The specimen comprised PBMCs, mostly from graft donor cells, sampled 360 days after TCRalphabeta/CD19-depleted stem cell transplant. The receptor comes from a male patient between 2 and 9 years old who had a stem cell transplant for acute lymphoblastic leukemia, so the T cells may come from the graft donor. In DNA form, the CDR3 reads TGTGCCAGCAGTTACTCGTTAGCAGCGGGAATGAGATATACCGGGGAGCTGTTTTTT. Protein product: CASSYSLAAGMRYTGELFF.